These 21 T cell receptor beta chains share one sample of origin, sequenced in a study of blood T cell repertoires in COVID-19. This table comes from immunoSEQ multiplex PCR, and its TCRdb copy is limited to in-frame clones, with some not included. The sample lists roughly 100,000 clones, about 86% occurring once. Input material: peripheral blood. These receptors came from a woman older than 75 with acute or convalescent COVID-19.

The CDR3 region is CASSAGTGLDGYTF. The CDR3 DNA sequence: TGTGCCAGCAGCGCCGGGACAGGGCTCGATGGCTACACCTTC. This rearrangement joins TRBV9 to TRBJ1-2, with 9 nucleotides matching TRBD1. V shed 3 bases and J 6 bases; nucleotides not matched to a gene: 6. The CDR3 covers 14 residues. The germline V gene has CDR1 SGDLS and CDR2 YYNGEE. The entire variable domain, with the rest obtained from reference TRBV9 and TRBJ1-2, is as follows: DSGVTQTPKHLITATGQRVTLRCSPRSGDLSVYWYQQSLDQGLQFLIQYYNGEERAKGNILERFSAQQFPDLHSELNLSSLELGDSALYFCASSAGTGLDGYTFGSGTRLTVV.

V gene TRBV2 combines with J gene TRBJ2-2, with D possibly being TRBD2 (5 bases). The ends were cut back, 6 bases at V and 6 bases at J, with 17 bases in the middle. The CDR3 sequence is 15 residues long. Germline CDR1 is SNHLY and CDR2 is FYNNEI. CDR3 sequence reads: CASSEGLTRAGELFF. The CDR3 DNA follows: TGTGCCAGCAGCGAGGGCCTTACAAGGGCCGGGGAGCTGTTTTTT.

This sequence joins TRBV12-3 or TRBV12-4 and TRBJ1-1; a weak D match, TRBD1 (5 bases). The CDR3 spans 11 residues. With 6 bases removed from V and 11 bases from J, the gap between germline ends came to 13 bases. CDR3 residues: CASSRDWTAFF. CDR3 nucleotide sequence: TGTGCCAGCAGCCGGGACTGGACGGCTTTCTTT.

V is TRBV11-3 and J is TRBJ2-1; the match to TRBD2 covers 8 bases. Germline-derived CDR1 and CDR2 are SGHNT and YENEEA. With 5 bases clipped from V and 5 bases from J, the junction kept 5 bases outside the gene matches. This CDR3 region has 14 residues. The CDR3 DNA reads as TGTGCCAGCAGCCCTGGCGGGGGGAACAATGAGCAGTTCTTC. Its protein product is CASSPGGGNNEQFF.

The chain has TRBV19 and TRBJ1-5, with 8 bases that match TRBD1. The CDR3 is made up of 16 amino acids. The germline gives CDR1 LNHDA, CDR2 SQIVND (reference sequence). Trimming removed 4 bases from V and 2 bases from J; junction bases left unmatched: 7. CDR3 DNA sequence: TGTGCCAGTAGTACAGACAGGGGTCGGGGCAATCAGCCCCAGCATTTT. This codes for CASSTDRGRGNQPQHF.

A remark on this clone: The junction does not match germline at one end; this may be a read error. The V and J genes are TRBV2 and TRBJ2-4; possible D gene TRBD2, 7 bases. The CDR3 consists of 14 residues. Germline V CDR1 and CDR2: SNHLY, FYNNEI. The CDR3 reads CASSQDNPGGIQYF. The CDR3 DNA reads TGTGCCAGCAGTCAGGACAACCCGGGGGGCATTCAGTACTTT.

This clone was recorded once. The chain has TRBV4-1 and TRBJ1-4; maybe TRBD1 (5 bases). V lost 1 base and J 0 bases, leaving 12 bases between the germline ends. The CDR3 extends over 17 amino acids. Germline V gives CDR1 MGHRA, CDR2 YSYEKL. In DNA, the CDR3 is TGCGCCAGCAGCCAAGTGAGACAGCCGGCAACTAATGAAAAACTGTTTTTT. Encoded protein: CASSQVRQPATNEKLFF.

A note on this clone: Other nucleotide sequences in the sample specify the same CDR3. The chain employs TRBV19 and TRBJ1-1; TRBD1 aligns across 8 bases. With 5 bases clipped from V and 2 bases from J, the junction kept 4 bases outside the gene matches. From germline, CDR1 is LNHDA and CDR2 SQIVND (reference sequence). The CDR3 has 14 amino acids. The CDR3 region is CASSVTGGNTEAFF. CDR3 bases: TGTGCCAGTAGTGTTACAGGGGGAAACACTGAAGCTTTCTTT.

The chain carries TRBV28 and TRBJ1-1; D ambiguous. There are 12 residues in the CDR3. The germline CDR1 and CDR2 sequences are MDHEN and SYDVKM. Trimming took off 6 bases at V and 5 bases at J, with 10 bases between the two ends. The CDR3 region has the DNA TGTGCCAGCAGCCCGGGGATAACTGAAGCTTTCTTT. Translation gives CASSPGITEAFF. The full variable domain, completed using reference TRBV28 and TRBJ1-1, is DVKVTQSSRYLVKRTGEKVFLECVQDMDHENMFWYRQDPGLGLRLIYFSYDVKMKEKGDIPEGYSVSREKKERFSLILESASTNQTSMYLCASSPGITEAFFGQGTRLTVV.

This sequence joins TRBV21-1 and TRBJ2-3; the table gives TRBD1 as D, unverified against the DNA. TRBV21-1 is an annotated pseudogene. The CDR3 spans 16 residues. The CDR3 protein is CASSKDGNRGTDTQYF. Here the CDR3 DNA reads TGTGCCAGCAGCAAGGACGGCAACAGGGGCACAGATACGCAGTATTTT.

V gene TRBV2 combines with J gene TRBJ1-1; D possibly corresponds to TRBD1 (6 bases). The germline V gene encodes CDR1 SNHLY and CDR2 FYNNEI. V lost 10 bases to trimming and J lost 5 bases, with 20 bases between them. The CDR3 is 14 amino acids. CDR3 residues: CANQREGGPTEAFF. The CDR3 coding sequence is TGTGCCAACCAAAGAGAGGGGGGGCCGACTGAAGCTTTCTTT.

The chain combines TRBV25-1 with TRBJ1-6; D ambiguous. V was trimmed by 1 base and J by 0 bases, leaving 7 bases between them. From germline, CDR1 is MGHDK and CDR2 SYGVNS. CDR3 length equals 16 residues. CDR3 protein: CASSEFGISYNSPLHF. Written as DNA, the CDR3 is TGTGCCAGCAGTGAATTCGGGATCTCCTATAATTCACCCCTCCACTTT. The full variable domain, its missing parts supplied by reference TRBV25-1 and TRBJ1-6, is EADIYQTPRYLVIGTGKKITLECSQTMGHDKMYWYQQDPGMELHLIHYSYGVNSTEKGDLSSESTVSRIRTEHFPLTLESARPSHTSQYLCASSEFGISYNSPLHFGNGTRLTVT.

This chain uses TRBV19 with TRBJ2-1, with 9 bases that match TRBD1. V shed 3 bases, J shed 6 bases, and the junction held 9 bases outside the gene matches. Germline CDR1 LNHDA, CDR2 SQIVND (reference sequence). The CDR3 contains 16 residues. DNA for the CDR3: TGTGCCAGTAGTATTTTATCGTGGGACAGGGCCAATGAGCAGTTCTTC. Protein sequence: CASSILSWDRANEQFF.

The count of this clone is one. The chain is built from TRBV21-1 and TRBJ1-2; the table's D gene call, TRBD1, was not cross checked with the DNA. TRBV21-1 is a pseudogene. The CDR3 length is 17 residues. CDR3 DNA sequence: TGTGCCAGCAGCGACGTGGAACAGACCCGATACGGCTATGGCTACACCTTC. Translated: CASSDVEQTRYGYGYTF.

The chain joins TRBV27 to TRBJ1-4; 7 bases fit TRBD1. Trimming at V came to 7 bases and at J to 7 bases, leaving 15 bases not matched to a gene. The CDR3 covers 16 residues. The germline gives CDR1 MNHEY, CDR2 SMNVEV (reference sequence). The CDR3: CASTTHRGTRSEKLFF. The CDR3 DNA follows: TGTGCCAGCACTACACACAGGGGCACGAGGAGTGAAAAACTGTTTTTT.

The rearrangement joins TRBV6-6 to TRBJ2-1, with TRBD2 matching over 8 bases. Germline CDR1 and CDR2: MNHNY and SVGAGI (reference sequence). The CDR3 sequence is 14 residues long. With 6 bases clipped from V and 4 bases from J, the junction kept 5 bases outside the gene matches. CDR3 residues: CASSGGASYNEQFF. The CDR3 DNA is TGTGCCAGCAGCGGGGGGGCCTCTTACAATGAGCAGTTCTTC.

V and J are TRBV14 and TRBJ2-5, with D possibly matching TRBD2 (5 bases). The germline V gene encodes CDR1 SGHDN and CDR2 FVKESK. This CDR3 has 13 residues. The V end was cut by 1 base, the J end by 9 bases, with 12 bases between. CDR3 DNA sequence: TGTGCCAGCAGCCAAGCTTTATTCGGGGCCCAGTACTTC. Encoded protein: CASSQALFGAQYF.

This clone was recorded once. The genes are TRBV11-1 and TRBJ2-1; 8 bases are shared with TRBD2. The junction had 9 bases not matched to a gene; V was cut back by 1 base and J by 7 bases. This CDR3 spans 16 amino acids. The germline gives CDR1 SGHAT, CDR2 FQDESV (reference sequence). CDR3 bases: TGTGCCAGCAGCTTAGTTTCTCGGGGGGGCGGGAATGAGCAGTTCTTC. It is translated as CASSLVSRGGGNEQFF.

V usage is TRBV29-1 and J usage is TRBJ2-5, with 14 bases fitting TRBD2. The CDR3 runs 16 residues. V lost 4 bases and J lost 6; bases outside the gene matches: 10. From germline, CDR1 is SQVTM and CDR2 ANQGSEA. CDR3 coding DNA: TGCAGCGTTGTAGGACTAGCGGGGGGTCCCGGCCAGACCCAGTACTTC. Its protein is CSVVGLAGGPGQTQYF.

The chain couples TRBV5-1 to TRBJ1-3; the D is unclear. The CDR3 is 16 residues long. CDR1 and CDR2 (germline): SGHRS, YFSETQ. V was cut by 0 bases and J by 0 bases, with 10 bases left in between. This CDR3 reads CASSLEELLSGNTIYF. CDR3 bases: TGCGCCAGCAGCTTGGAGGAGCTCCTCTCTGGAAACACCATATATTTT. Drawing the rest from reference TRBV5-1 and TRBJ1-3, the complete variable domain is KAGVTQTPRYLIKTRGQQVTLSCSPISGHRSVSWYQQTPGQGLQFLFEYFSETQRNKGNFPGRFSGRQFSNSRSEMNVSTLELGDSALYLCASSLEELLSGNTIYFGEGSWLTVV.

V usage is TRBV3-1 (or the pseudogene TRBV3-2) and J usage is TRBJ2-2; tentative D call: TRBD2 (5 bases). Trimming shortened V by 4 bases and J by 4 bases, and 7 bases separated the two germline ends. Germline V CDR1 and CDR2: LGHDT, YNNKEL (reference sequence). CDR3 size: 13 residues. Here the CDR3 reads CASSLRGTGELFF. The CDR3 nucleotides are TGTGCCAGCAGCCTTCGGGGCACCGGGGAGCTGTTTTTT.